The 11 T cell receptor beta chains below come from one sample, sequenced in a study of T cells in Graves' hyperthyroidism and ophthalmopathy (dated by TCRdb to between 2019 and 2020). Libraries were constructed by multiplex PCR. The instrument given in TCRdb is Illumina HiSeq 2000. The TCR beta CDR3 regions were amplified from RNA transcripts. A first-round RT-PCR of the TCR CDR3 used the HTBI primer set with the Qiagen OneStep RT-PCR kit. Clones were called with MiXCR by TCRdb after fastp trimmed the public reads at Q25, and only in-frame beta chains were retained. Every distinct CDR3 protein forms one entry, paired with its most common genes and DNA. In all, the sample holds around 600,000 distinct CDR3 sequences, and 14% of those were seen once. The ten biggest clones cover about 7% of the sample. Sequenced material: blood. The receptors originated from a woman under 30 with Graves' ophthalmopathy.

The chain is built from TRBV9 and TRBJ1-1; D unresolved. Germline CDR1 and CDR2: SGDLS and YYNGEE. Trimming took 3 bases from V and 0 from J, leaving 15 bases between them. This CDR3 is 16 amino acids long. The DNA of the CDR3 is TGTGCCAGCAGCGCTGGGTCGCAAGGCCTGAACACTGAAGCTTTCTTT. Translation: CASSAGSQGLNTEAFF.

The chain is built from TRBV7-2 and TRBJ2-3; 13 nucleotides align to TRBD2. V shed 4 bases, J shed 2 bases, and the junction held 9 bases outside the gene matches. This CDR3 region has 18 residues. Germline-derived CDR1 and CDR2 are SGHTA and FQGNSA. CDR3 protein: CASSSRLAGGHFTDTQYF. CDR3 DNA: TGTGCCAGCAGCTCCAGACTAGCGGGAGGCCACTTCACAGATACGCAGTATTTT.

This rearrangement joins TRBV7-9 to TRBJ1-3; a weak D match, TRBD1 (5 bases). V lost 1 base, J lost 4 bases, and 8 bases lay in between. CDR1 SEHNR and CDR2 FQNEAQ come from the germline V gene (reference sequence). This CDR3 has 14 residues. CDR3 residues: CASSLGDRGNTIYF. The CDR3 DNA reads TGTGCCAGCAGCTTAGGGGACCGCGGAAACACCATATATTTT.

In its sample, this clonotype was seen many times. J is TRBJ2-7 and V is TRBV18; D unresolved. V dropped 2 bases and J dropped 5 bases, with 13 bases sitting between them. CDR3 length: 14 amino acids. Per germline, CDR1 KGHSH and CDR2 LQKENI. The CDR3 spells CASSPSTVIDEQYF. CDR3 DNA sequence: TGTGCCAGCTCACCAAGCACAGTCATCGACGAGCAGTACTTC.

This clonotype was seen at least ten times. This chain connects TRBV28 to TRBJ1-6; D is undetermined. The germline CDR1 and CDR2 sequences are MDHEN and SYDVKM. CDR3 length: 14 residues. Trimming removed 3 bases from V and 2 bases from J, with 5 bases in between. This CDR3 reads CASSLGTYNSPLHF. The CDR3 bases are TGTGCCAGCAGTTTGGGGACCTATAATTCACCCCTCCACTTT.

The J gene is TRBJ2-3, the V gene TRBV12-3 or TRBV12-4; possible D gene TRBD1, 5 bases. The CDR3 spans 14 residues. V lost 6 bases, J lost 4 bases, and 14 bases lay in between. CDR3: CASRSPTGPDTQYF. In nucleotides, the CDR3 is TGTGCCAGCAGATCTCCCACAGGTCCAGATACGCAGTATTTT.

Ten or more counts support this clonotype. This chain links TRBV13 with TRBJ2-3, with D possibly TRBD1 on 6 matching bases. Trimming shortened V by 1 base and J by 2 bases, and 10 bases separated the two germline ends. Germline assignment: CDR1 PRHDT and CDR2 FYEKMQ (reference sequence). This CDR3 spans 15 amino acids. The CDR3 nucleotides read TGTGCCAGCAGCTTAGTTACAGGGTACACAGATACGCAGTATTTT. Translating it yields CASSLVTGYTDTQYF.

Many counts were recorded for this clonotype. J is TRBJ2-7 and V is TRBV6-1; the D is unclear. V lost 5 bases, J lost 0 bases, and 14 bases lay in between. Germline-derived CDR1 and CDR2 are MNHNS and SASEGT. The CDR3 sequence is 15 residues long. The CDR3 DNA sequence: TGTGCCAGCAGTTATGCGGCCCTGGGCTCCTACGAGCAGTACTTC. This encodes CASSYAALGSYEQYF.

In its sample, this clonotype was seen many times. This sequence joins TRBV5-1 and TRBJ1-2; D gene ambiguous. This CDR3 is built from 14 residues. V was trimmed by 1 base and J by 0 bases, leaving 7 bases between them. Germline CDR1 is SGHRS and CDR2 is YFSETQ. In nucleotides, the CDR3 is TGCGCCAGCAGCTTGAGGGAGGCTAACTATGGCTACACCTTC. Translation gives CASSLREANYGYTF.

Here the CDR3 reads CATSWGDRAPYEQYF. CDR3 bases: TGTGCCACCTCATGGGGGGACAGAGCTCCCTACGAGCAGTACTTC. This chain links TRBV19 with TRBJ2-7; tentative D call: TRBD1 (7 bases). The CDR3 contains 15 residues. V was cut by 10 bases and J by 2 bases, with 21 bases left in between. Germline V gene data show CDR1 as LNHDA and CDR2 as SQIVND (reference sequence). Supplemented by reference TRBV19 and TRBJ2-7, the full variable domain reads DGGITQSPKYLFRKEGQNVTLSCEQNLNHDAMYWYRQDPGQGLRLIYYSQIVNDFQKGDIAEGYSVSREKKESFPLTVTSAQKNPTAFYLCATSWGDRAPYEQYFGPGTRLTVT.

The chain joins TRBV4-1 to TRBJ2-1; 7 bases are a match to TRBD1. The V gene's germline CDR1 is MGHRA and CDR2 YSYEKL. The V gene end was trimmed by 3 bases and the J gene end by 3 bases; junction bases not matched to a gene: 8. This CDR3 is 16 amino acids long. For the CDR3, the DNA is TGCGCCAGCAGCCATGCAGGGGGTTTGGTCTACAATGAGCAGTTCTTC. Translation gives CASSHAGGLVYNEQFF.